This T cell receptor (beta chain) was identified during a study of regulatory T cells in long-lasting Graves disease. Study overall: Graves' disease counted as persistent after over 5 years of antithyroid drugs with positive TSH receptor antibodies. The study's findings and limits: Persistent Graves' disease cases displayed lower TCR diversity than newly diagnosed ones. TRBV28, TRBJ1-2 and TRBJ2-5 were segments that persistent disease favored.

Time point: persistent/refractory GD, antithyroid drugs over 5 years with positive TRAb. The TCR library used RNA extracted from PBMCs. CDR3 regions were amplified by Arm-PCR using iRepertoire HTBI primers to build TCR beta libraries. A single record per CDR3 protein comes from TCRdb applying MiXCR to the multiplex PCR reads. This sample has hundreds of thousands of distinct CDR3 sequences, with about 30% found just once. Trimming removed 0 bases at V and 7 bases at J, with 8 bases between. The CDR3 runs 14 residues. CDR1 is SGHRS, CDR2 YFSETQ, per germline. With regard to this clonotype: What it binds is unknown.

The receptor was isolated from a female donor with Graves disease. This specimen consisted of peripheral blood mononuclear cells (PBMCs), obtained when the disease was refractory, from a patient treated with antithyroid drugs. This rearrangement joins TRBV5-1 to TRBJ1-6; D not resolved. The CDR3 spells CASSLEQLNSPLHF. The CDR3 DNA reads TGCGCCAGCAGCTTGGAGCAGCTGAATTCACCCCTCCACTTT.